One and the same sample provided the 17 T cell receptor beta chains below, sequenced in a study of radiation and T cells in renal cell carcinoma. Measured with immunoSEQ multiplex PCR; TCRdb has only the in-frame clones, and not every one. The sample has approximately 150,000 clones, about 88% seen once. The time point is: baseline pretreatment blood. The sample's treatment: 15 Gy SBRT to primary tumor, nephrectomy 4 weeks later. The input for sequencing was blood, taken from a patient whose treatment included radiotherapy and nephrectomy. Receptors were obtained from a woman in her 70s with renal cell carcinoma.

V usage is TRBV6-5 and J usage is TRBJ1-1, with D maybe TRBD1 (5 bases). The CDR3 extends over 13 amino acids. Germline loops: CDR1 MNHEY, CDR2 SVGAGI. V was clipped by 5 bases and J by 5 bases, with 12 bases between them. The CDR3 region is CASSGQVGTEAFF. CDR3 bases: TGTGCCAGCAGTGGACAAGTAGGGACTGAAGCTTTCTTT.

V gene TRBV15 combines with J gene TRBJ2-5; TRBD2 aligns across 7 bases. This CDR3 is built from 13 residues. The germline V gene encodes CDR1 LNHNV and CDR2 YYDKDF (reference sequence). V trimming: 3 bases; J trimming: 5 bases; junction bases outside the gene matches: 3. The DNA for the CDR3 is TGTGCCACCAGCAGGTCCGGGAGGGAGACCCAGTACTTC. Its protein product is CATSRSGRETQYF. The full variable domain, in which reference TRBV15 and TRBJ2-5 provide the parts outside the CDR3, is DAMVIQNPRYQVTQFGKPVTLSCSQTLNHNVMYWYQQKSSQAPKLLFHYYDKDFNNEADTPDNFQSRRPNTSFCFLDIRSPGLGDTAMYLCATSRSGRETQYFGPGTRLLVL.

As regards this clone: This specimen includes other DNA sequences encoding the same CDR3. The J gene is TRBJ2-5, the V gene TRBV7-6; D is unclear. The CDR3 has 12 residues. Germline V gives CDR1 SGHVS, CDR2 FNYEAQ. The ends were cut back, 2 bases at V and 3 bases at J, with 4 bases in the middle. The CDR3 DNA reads TGTGCCAGCAGCTTACCGAAAGAGACCCAGTACTTC. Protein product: CASSLPKETQYF. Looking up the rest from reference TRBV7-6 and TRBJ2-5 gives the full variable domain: GAGVSQSPRYKVTKRGQDVALRCDPISGHVSLYWYRQALGQGPEFLTYFNYEAQQDKSGLPNDRFSAERPEGSISTLTIQRTEQRDSAMYRCASSLPKETQYFGPGTRLLVL.

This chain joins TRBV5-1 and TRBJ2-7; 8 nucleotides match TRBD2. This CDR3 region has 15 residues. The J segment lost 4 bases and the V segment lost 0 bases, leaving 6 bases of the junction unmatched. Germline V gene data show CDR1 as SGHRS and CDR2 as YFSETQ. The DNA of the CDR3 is TGCGCCAGCAGCTTGGCCATGCGGGGGGCTTACGAGCAGTACTTC. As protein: CASSLAMRGAYEQYF.

The CDR3 coding sequence is TGTGCCAGCAGTTTGTGGACAGGGGTAAAAGTGGGTAATTCACCCCTCCACTTT. The encoded protein is CASSLWTGVKVGNSPLHF. This chain joins TRBV27 and TRBJ1-6; TRBD1 matches 9 bases. Trimming removed 3 bases from V and 6 bases from J; junction bases left unmatched: 12. The germline CDR1 and CDR2 sequences are MNHEY and SMNVEV (reference sequence). The CDR3 is 18 residues long.

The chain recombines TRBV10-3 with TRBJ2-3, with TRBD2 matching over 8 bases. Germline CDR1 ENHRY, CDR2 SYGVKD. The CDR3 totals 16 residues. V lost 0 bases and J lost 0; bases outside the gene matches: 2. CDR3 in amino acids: CAISESTGGSTDTQYF. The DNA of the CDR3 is TGTGCCATCAGTGAGTCAACGGGGGGGAGCACAGATACGCAGTATTTT.

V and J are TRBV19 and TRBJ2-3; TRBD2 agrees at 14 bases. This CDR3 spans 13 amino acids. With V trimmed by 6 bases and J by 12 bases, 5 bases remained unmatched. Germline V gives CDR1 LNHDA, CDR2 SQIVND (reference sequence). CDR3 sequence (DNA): TGTGCCAGTAGACCGGGACTAGCGGGGGTTCAGTATTTT. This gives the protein CASRPGLAGVQYF.

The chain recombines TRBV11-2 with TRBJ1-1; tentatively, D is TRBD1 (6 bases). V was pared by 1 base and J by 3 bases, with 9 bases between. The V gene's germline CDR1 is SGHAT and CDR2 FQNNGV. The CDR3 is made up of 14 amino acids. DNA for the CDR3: TGTGCCAGCAGCTTAGGGCACAGGGACACTGAAGCTTTCTTT. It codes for CASSLGHRDTEAFF.

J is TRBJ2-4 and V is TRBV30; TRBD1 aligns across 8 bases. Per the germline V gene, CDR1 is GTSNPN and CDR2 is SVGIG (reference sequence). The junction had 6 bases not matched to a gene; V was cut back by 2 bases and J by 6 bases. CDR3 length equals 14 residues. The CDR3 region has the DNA TGTGCCTGGAGTTTCGGGCAGGGGGCAAACATTCAGTACTTC. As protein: CAWSFGQGANIQYF.

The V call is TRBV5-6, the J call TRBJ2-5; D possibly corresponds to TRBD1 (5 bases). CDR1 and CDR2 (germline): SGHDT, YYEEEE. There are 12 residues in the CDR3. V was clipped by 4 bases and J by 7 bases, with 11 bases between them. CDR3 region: CASSLTQGTQYF. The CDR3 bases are TGTGCCAGCAGCCTGACCCAGGGGACCCAGTACTTC.

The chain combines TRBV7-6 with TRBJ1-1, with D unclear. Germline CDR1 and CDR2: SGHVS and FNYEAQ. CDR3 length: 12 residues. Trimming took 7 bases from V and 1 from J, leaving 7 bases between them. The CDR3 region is CASTAPNTEAFF. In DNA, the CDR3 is TGTGCCAGCACGGCCCCGAACACTGAAGCTTTCTTT.

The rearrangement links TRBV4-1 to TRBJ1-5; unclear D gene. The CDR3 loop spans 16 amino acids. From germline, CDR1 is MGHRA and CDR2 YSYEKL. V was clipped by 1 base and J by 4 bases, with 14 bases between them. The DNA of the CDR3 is TGCGCCAGCAGCCAAGGCCCGGCGGATCATAATCAGCCCCAGCATTTT. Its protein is CASSQGPADHNQPQHF.

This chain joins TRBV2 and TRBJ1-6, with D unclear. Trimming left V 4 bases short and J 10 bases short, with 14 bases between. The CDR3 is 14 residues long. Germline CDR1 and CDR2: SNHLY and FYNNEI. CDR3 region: CASSGGQRVSPLHF. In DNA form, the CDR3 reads TGTGCCAGCAGTGGTGGCCAGAGGGTCTCACCCCTCCACTTT. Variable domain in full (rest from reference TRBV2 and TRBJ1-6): EPEVTQTPSHQVTQMGQEVILRCVPISNHLYFYWYRQILGQKVEFLVSFYNNEISEKSEIFDDQFSVERPDGSNFTLKIRSTKLEDSAMYFCASSGGQRVSPLHFGNGTRLTVT.

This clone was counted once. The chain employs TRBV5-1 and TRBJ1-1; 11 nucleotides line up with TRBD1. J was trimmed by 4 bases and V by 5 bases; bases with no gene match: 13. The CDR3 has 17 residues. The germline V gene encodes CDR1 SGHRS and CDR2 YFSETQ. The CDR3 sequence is CASRRWTGGSGATEAFF. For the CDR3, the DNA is TGCGCCAGCAGGCGCTGGACAGGGGGCTCTGGGGCCACTGAAGCTTTCTTT.

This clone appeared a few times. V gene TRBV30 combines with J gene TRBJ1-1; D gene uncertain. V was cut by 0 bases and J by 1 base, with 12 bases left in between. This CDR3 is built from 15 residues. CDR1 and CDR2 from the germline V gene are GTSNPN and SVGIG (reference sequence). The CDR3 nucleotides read TGTGCCTGGAGTGTACATCCAGGAAAGAACACTGAAGCTTTCTTT. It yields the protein CAWSVHPGKNTEAFF.

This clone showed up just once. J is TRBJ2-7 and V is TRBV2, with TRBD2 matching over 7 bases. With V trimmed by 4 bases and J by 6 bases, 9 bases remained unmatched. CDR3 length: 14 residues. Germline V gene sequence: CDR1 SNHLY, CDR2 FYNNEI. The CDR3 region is CASSGLSGPLEQYF. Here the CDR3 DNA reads TGTGCCAGCAGTGGACTTAGCGGGCCCCTCGAGCAGTACTTC.

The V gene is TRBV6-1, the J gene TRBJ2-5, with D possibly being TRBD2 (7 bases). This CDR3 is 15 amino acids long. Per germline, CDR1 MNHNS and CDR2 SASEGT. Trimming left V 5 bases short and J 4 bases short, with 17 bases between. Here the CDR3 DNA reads TGTGCCAGCAGTCGGTGGGGGGGGCATGGAGAGACCCAGTACTTC. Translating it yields CASSRWGGHGETQYF.